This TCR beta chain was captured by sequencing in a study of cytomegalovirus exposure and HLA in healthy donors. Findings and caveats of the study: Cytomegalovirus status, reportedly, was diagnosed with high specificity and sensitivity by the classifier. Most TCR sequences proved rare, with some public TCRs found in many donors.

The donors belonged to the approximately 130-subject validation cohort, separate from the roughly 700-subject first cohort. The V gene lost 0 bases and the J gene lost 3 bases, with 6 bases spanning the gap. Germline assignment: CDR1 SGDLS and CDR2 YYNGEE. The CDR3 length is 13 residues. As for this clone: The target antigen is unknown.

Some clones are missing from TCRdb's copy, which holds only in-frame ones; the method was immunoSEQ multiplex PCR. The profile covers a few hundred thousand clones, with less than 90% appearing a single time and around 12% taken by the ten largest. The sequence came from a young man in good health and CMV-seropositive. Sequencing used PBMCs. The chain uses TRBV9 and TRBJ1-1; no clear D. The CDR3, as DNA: TGTGCCAGCAGCGTAGAGGGCCACACTGAAGCTTTCTTT. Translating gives CASSVEGHTEAFF.